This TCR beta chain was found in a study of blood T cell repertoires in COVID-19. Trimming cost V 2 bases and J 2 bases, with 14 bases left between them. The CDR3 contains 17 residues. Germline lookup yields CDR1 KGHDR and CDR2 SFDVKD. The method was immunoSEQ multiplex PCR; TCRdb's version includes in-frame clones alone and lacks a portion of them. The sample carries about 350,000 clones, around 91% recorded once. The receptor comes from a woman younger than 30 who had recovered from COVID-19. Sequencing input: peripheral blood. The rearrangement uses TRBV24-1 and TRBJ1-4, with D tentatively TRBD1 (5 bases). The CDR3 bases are TGTGCCACCAGTGATTCTGCACTGGGGGGGACTAATGAAAAACTGTTTTTT. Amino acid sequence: CATSDSALGGTNEKLFF.